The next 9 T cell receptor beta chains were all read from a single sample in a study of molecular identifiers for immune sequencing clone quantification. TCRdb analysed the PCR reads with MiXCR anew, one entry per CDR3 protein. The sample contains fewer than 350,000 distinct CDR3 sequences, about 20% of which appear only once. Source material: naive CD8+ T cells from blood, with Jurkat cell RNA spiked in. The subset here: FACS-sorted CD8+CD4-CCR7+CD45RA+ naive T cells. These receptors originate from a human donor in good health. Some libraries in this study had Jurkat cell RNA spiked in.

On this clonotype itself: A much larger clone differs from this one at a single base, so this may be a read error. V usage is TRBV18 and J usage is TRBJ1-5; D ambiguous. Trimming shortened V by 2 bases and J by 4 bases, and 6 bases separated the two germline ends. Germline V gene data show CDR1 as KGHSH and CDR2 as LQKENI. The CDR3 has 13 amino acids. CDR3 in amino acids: CASSPSANQPQHF. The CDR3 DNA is TGTGCCAGCTCACCATCGGCAAATCAGCCCCAGCATTTT.

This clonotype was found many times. The CDR3 here is CASSLGTAATEAFF. The CDR3 region has the DNA TGTGCCAGCAGCTTGGGGACAGCGGCCACTGAAGCTTTCTTT. The V and J genes are TRBV9 and TRBJ1-1; 7 nucleotides align to TRBD1. This CDR3 spans 14 amino acids. With 4 bases clipped from V and 4 bases from J, the junction kept 7 bases outside the gene matches. Germline values: CDR1 SGDLS, CDR2 YYNGEE.

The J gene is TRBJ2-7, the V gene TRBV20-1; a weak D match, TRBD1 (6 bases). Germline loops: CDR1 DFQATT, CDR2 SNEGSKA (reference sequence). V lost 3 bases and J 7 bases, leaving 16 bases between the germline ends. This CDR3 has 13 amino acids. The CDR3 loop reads CSASRDTGWEQYF. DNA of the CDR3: TGCAGTGCTAGTAGGGACACTGGCTGGGAGCAGTACTTC.

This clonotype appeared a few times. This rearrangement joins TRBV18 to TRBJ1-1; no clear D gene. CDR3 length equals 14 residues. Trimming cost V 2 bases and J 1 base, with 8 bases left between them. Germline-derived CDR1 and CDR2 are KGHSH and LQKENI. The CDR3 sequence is CASSPNPPNTEAFF. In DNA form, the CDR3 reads TGTGCCAGCTCACCAAACCCGCCGAACACTGAAGCTTTCTTT.

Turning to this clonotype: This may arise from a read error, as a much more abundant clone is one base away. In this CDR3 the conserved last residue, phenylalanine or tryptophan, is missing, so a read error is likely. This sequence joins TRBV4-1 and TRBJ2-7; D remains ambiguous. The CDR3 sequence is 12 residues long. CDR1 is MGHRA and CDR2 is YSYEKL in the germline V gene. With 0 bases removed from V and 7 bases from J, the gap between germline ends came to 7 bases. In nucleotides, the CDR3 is TGCGCCAGCAGCCAAGATCCGAGGGAGCAGTACCTC. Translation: CASSQDPREQYL.

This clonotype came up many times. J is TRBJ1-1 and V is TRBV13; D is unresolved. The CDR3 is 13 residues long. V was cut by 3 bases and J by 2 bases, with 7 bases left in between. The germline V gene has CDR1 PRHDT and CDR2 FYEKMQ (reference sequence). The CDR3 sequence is CASSFTSNTEAFF. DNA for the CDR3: TGTGCCAGCAGCTTTACTTCAAACACTGAAGCTTTCTTT.

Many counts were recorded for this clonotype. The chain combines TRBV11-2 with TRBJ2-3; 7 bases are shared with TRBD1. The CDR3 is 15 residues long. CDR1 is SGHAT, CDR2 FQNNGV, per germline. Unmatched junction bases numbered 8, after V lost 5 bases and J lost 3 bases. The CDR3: CASSPRGQITDTQYF. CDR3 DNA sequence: TGTGCCAGCAGCCCCCGGGGACAGATAACAGATACGCAGTATTTT.

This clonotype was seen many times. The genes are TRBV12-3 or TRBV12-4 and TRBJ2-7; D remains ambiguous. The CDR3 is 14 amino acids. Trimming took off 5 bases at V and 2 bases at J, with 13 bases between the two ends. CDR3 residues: CASSPPDKAYEQYF. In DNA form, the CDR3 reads TGTGCCAGCAGTCCACCTGACAAGGCCTACGAGCAGTACTTC.

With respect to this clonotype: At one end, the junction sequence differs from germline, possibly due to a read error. Here the CDR3 reads CASSLVSLRGQPRHF. CDR3 nucleotide sequence: TGTGCCAGCAGTCTCGTCTCCTTGCGGGGTCAGCCCCGGCATTTT. The V call is TRBV27, the J call TRBJ1-5, with D uncertain. The CDR3 spans 15 residues. CDR1 is MNHEY, CDR2 SMNVEV, per germline (reference sequence).